Each of the 27 T cell receptor beta chains below was sequenced from the same sample in a study of blood T cell repertoires in COVID-19. The repertoire was sequenced with immunoSEQ multiplex PCR; TCRdb's copy has only in-frame clones and lacks some. The sample shows 190,000 or so clones, 75% to 90% of them seen only once. Sequenced sample: PBMCs or T cells enriched from blood (not recorded which). The receptors here all came from a woman younger than 45 who had been exposed to COVID-19.

The chain combines TRBV7-2 with TRBJ1-6, with TRBD1 identical over 9 bases. Germline V gives CDR1 SGHTA, CDR2 FQGNSA. The length of the CDR3 is 15 residues. V was pared by 3 bases and J by 7 bases, with 4 bases of the junction left unmatched. CDR3 loop: CASSLAGTGNSPLHF. The DNA of the CDR3 is TGTGCCAGCAGCTTGGCCGGGACAGGGAATTCACCCCTCCACTTT.

This chain uses TRBV5-1 with TRBJ2-1; D ambiguous. The CDR3 is 13 amino acids. Germline assignment: CDR1 SGHRS and CDR2 YFSETQ. V lost 5 bases and J lost 8, with 14 bases in between. The CDR3 DNA is TGCGCCAGCAGGAGGTCAACTGAGGATGAGCAGTTCTTC. It codes for CASRRSTEDEQFF.

V and J are TRBV6-5 and TRBJ1-1; TRBD1 agrees at 7 bases. With 6 bases clipped from V and 4 bases from J, the junction kept 8 bases outside the gene matches. The CDR3 has 14 amino acids. Germline V CDR1 and CDR2: MNHEY, SVGAGI. The CDR3 DNA is TGTGCCAGCAGAAAAGGGGGCGCAGGCACTGAAGCTTTCTTT. Translation: CASRKGGAGTEAFF.

CDR3 coding DNA: TGTGCCAGTAGTATAGATCGAGCACAGGACTATGGCTACACCTTC. Translating it yields CASSIDRAQDYGYTF. The chain uses TRBV19 and TRBJ1-2; a possible D gene is TRBD1 (5 bases). The V gene's germline CDR1 is LNHDA and CDR2 SQIVND (reference sequence). The CDR3 has 15 residues. V dropped 0 bases and J dropped 3 bases, with 11 bases sitting between them.

The rearrangement joins TRBV7-6 to TRBJ2-1; maybe TRBD1 (6 bases). CDR3 length: 15 residues. V was shortened by 1 base and J by 6 bases, with 13 bases between the two germline ends. The germline gives CDR1 SGHVS, CDR2 FNYEAQ. CDR3 in amino acids: CASSLVGQGSNEQFF. CDR3 DNA sequence: TGTGCCAGCAGCTTAGTGGGGCAGGGGAGCAATGAGCAGTTCTTC. The whole variable domain, remainder taken from reference TRBV7-6 and TRBJ2-1, is GAGVSQSPRYKVTKRGQDVALRCDPISGHVSLYWYRQALGQGPEFLTYFNYEAQQDKSGLPNDRFSAERPEGSISTLTIQRTEQRDSAMYRCASSLVGQGSNEQFFGPGTRLTVL.

The chain uses TRBV3-1 (or the pseudogene TRBV3-2) and TRBJ1-4; TRBD1 might be the D (6 bases). The CDR3 has 15 amino acids. V dropped 0 bases and J dropped 8 bases, with 13 bases sitting between them. CDR1 is LGHDT and CDR2 is YNNKEL in the germline V gene (reference sequence). In DNA form, the CDR3 reads TGTGCCAGCAGCCAAGATAGGGGGGGGGACGAAAAACTGTTTTTT. Amino acid sequence: CASSQDRGGDEKLFF.

Written as DNA, the CDR3 is TGTGCCAGCAGCCAAGTCCCAGAACAGCCCCAGCATTTT. Encoded protein: CASSQVPEQPQHF. This chain links TRBV3-1 (or the pseudogene TRBV3-2) with TRBJ1-5; D not certain. The CDR3 runs 13 residues. V lost 1 base and J lost 7, with 8 bases in between. From germline, CDR1 is LGHDT and CDR2 YNNKEL (reference sequence).

This chain links TRBV9 with TRBJ1-3, with D possibly matching TRBD1 (6 bases). Germline CDR1 SGDLS, CDR2 YYNGEE. Between the trimmed V and J ends, which lost 0 bases and 3 bases, there was a span of 13 bases. The CDR3 runs to 16 residues. The CDR3 coding sequence is TGTGCCAGCAGCGTAGCTACAGGGTTGTTTGGAAACACCATATATTTT. Its protein is CASSVATGLFGNTIYF.

The V and J genes are TRBV10-3 and TRBJ1-1; TRBD1 is a possible D gene (6 bases). This CDR3 has 16 amino acids. V was pared by 6 bases and J by 0 bases, with 17 bases between. Germline V gives CDR1 ENHRY, CDR2 SYGVKD. The CDR3 bases are TGTGCCATCAGGACGGGGAGTGGACAGATGAACACTGAAGCTTTCTTT. Its protein product is CAIRTGSGQMNTEAFF.

The chain carries TRBV25-1 and TRBJ1-2; D is possibly TRBD1 (6 bases). Trimming left V 1 base short and J 0 bases short, with 15 bases between. Germline V gene sequence: CDR1 MGHDK, CDR2 SYGVNS. This CDR3 spans 17 amino acids. In DNA, the CDR3 is TGTGCCAGCAGTGAATCACGGGACACCTACACTAACTATGGCTACACCTTC. Translation: CASSESRDTYTNYGYTF.

This clone came up a few times. The CDR3 loop is CASSVGSGQGASGNTIYF. For the CDR3, the DNA is TGTGCCAGTTCCGTGGGGTCGGGACAGGGGGCTTCTGGAAACACCATATATTTT. The V gene is TRBV9, the J gene TRBJ1-3, with 12 bases lining up with TRBD1. This CDR3 has 18 residues. From germline, CDR1 is SGDLS and CDR2 YYNGEE. V trimming: 8 bases; J trimming: 1 base; junction bases outside the gene matches: 13.

V usage is TRBV24-1 and J usage is TRBJ1-2; 8 bases are a match to TRBD1. Germline loops: CDR1 KGHDR, CDR2 SFDVKD. This CDR3 has 19 amino acids. Trimming at V came to 2 bases and at J to 0 bases, leaving 13 bases not matched to a gene. Here the CDR3 reads CATSDSPTGAGLANYGYTF. For the CDR3, the DNA is TGTGCCACCAGTGATTCCCCGACAGGGGCGGGTCTAGCTAACTATGGCTACACCTTC.

The chain links TRBV3-1 (or the pseudogene TRBV3-2) to TRBJ2-4; possible D gene TRBD2, 6 bases. Germline assignment: CDR1 LGHDT and CDR2 YNNKEL (reference sequence). Trimming left V 0 bases short and J 0 bases short, with 6 bases between. This CDR3 is 15 amino acids long. The CDR3 sequence: CASSQEGLAKNIQYF. For the CDR3, the DNA is TGTGCCAGCAGCCAAGAGGGACTAGCCAAAAACATTCAGTACTTC.

V usage is TRBV24-1 and J usage is TRBJ2-3; D possibly corresponds to TRBD2 (5 bases). CDR3 length: 14 amino acids. Trimming left V 8 bases short and J 0 bases short, with 11 bases between. Per germline, CDR1 KGHDR and CDR2 SFDVKD. CDR3 nucleotides: TGTGCCACCAAAGCGGCCGAGAGCACAGATACGCAGTATTTT. Translated: CATKAAESTDTQYF.

This clone was counted between two and nine times. The chain is built from TRBV3-1 (or the pseudogene TRBV3-2) and TRBJ2-7; 9 bases align to TRBD1. Trimming took 3 bases from V and 1 from J; bases not matched to a gene: 1. The germline CDR1 and CDR2 sequences are LGHDT and YNNKEL (reference sequence). This CDR3 has 14 residues. CDR3: CASSHGTGSYEQYF. CDR3 DNA: TGTGCCAGCAGCCATGGGACAGGGTCCTACGAGCAGTACTTC.

This sequence joins TRBV5-6 and TRBJ1-5; tentative D call: TRBD1 (6 bases). Germline V gene lookup returns CDR1 SGHDT and CDR2 YYEEEE. The CDR3 sequence is 14 residues long. V gave up 4 bases and J gave up 2 bases, with 10 bases separating them. DNA of the CDR3: TGTGCCAGCAGCGGGGGCTTTGGCAATCAGCCCCAGCATTTT. It is translated as CASSGGFGNQPQHF.

The chain recombines TRBV24-1 with TRBJ1-1, with D tentatively TRBD1 (5 bases). Germline CDR1 KGHDR, CDR2 SFDVKD. This CDR3 contains 13 residues. The ends were cut back, 6 bases at V and 1 base at J, with 8 bases in the middle. DNA of the CDR3: TGTGCCACCAGTACAGGACCGAACACTGAAGCTTTCTTT. Residues: CATSTGPNTEAFF.

The chain carries TRBV3-1 (or the pseudogene TRBV3-2) and TRBJ1-1; D perhaps matches TRBD1 (5 bases). Germline CDR1 is LGHDT and CDR2 is YNNKEL (reference sequence). This CDR3 is built from 13 residues. The germline V and J ends were trimmed by 7 bases and 4 bases, with 13 bases remaining between them. In DNA, the CDR3 is TGTGCCAGCAACTACGGGGGGAGCACTGAAGCTTTCTTT. Translated, it gives CASNYGGSTEAFF.

This clone showed up just a few times. The CDR3: CASSQVKVGRVSYSGYGYTF. The CDR3 DNA reads as TGCGCCAGCAGCCAAGTGAAGGTGGGCAGGGTTTCATACAGTGGCTATGGCTACACCTTC. This sequence joins TRBV4-1 and TRBJ1-2, with a weak D call TRBD1 (5 bases). This CDR3 region has 20 residues. V was trimmed by 1 base and J by 4 bases, leaving 28 bases between them. CDR1 MGHRA and CDR2 YSYEKL come from the germline V gene.

This chain uses TRBV3-1 (or the pseudogene TRBV3-2) with TRBJ1-6, with 9 bases aligning to TRBD1. Per the germline V gene, CDR1 is LGHDT and CDR2 is YNNKEL (reference sequence). Losses at the gene ends were 5 bases for V and 8 bases for J; bases not matched to a gene: 1. The CDR3 consists of 13 residues. The CDR3 sequence is CASSRTGDSPLHF. DNA of the CDR3: TGTGCCAGCAGCAGGACAGGGGATTCACCCCTCCACTTT.

CDR3 sequence reads: CASSWDTNEQFF. The CDR3 DNA sequence: TGTGCCAGCAGCTGGGACACCAATGAGCAGTTCTTC. The J gene is TRBJ2-1, the V gene TRBV3-1 (or the pseudogene TRBV3-2); tentative D call: TRBD1 (6 bases). V lost 5 bases and J 6 bases, leaving 8 bases between the germline ends. Germline loops: CDR1 LGHDT, CDR2 YNNKEL (reference sequence). The length of the CDR3 is 12 residues.

This clone was detected only once. The gene calls are TRBV27 and TRBJ1-1, with D tentatively TRBD1 (6 bases). The V gene's germline CDR1 is MNHEY and CDR2 SMNVEV (reference sequence). The CDR3 is made up of 11 amino acids. The ends were cut back, 6 bases at V and 10 bases at J, with 12 bases in the middle. CDR3 nucleotide sequence: TGTGCCAGCAGCAGCGGCAGGGGAGCTTTCTTT. Amino acids: CASSSGRGAFF.

This chain links TRBV27 with TRBJ2-6, with a weak D call TRBD2 (7 bases). The V gene lost 3 bases and the J gene lost 3 bases, with 15 bases spanning the gap. Germline-derived CDR1 and CDR2 are MNHEY and SMNVEV (reference sequence). CDR3 length: 17 residues. This CDR3 reads CASSFLTGGLGANVLTF. Written as DNA, the CDR3 is TGTGCCAGCAGTTTCCTCACGGGGGGCCTTGGGGCCAACGTCCTGACTTTC.

For this clone: Sequence at one end of the junction differs from germline and may be a read error. The CDR3 region is CVSSLWGRGRGATNEKLFF. DNA for the CDR3: TGTGTCAGCAGCTTATGGGGCCGGGGCAGGGGCGCAACTAATGAAAAACTGTTTTTT. The chain uses TRBV7-2 and TRBJ1-4, with D possibly matching TRBD1 (6 bases). Germline loops: CDR1 SGHTA, CDR2 FQGNSA. The CDR3 runs to 19 residues. The whole variable domain, remainder taken from reference TRBV7-2 and TRBJ1-4, is GAGVSQSPSNKVTEKGKDVELRCDPISGHTALYWYRQSLGQGLEFLIYFQGNSAPDKSGLPSDRFSAERTGGSVSTLTIQRTQQEDSAVYLCVSSLWGRGRGATNEKLFFGSGTQLSVL.

The J gene is TRBJ2-3, the V gene TRBV11-2, with D hard to call. The V gene lost 1 base and the J gene lost 0 bases, with 8 bases spanning the gap. The CDR3 consists of 15 residues. The germline gives CDR1 SGHAT, CDR2 FQNNGV. DNA of the CDR3: TGTGCCAGCAGCTTAGCCGTTCTCAGCACAGATACGCAGTATTTT. The encoded protein is CASSLAVLSTDTQYF.

The chain links TRBV6-4 to TRBJ2-2; perhaps TRBD1 as D (5 bases). V was trimmed by 0 bases and J by 5 bases, leaving 16 bases between them. Per the germline V gene, CDR1 is MRHNA and CDR2 is SNTAGT. The CDR3 spans 17 residues. CDR3 DNA: TGTGCCAGCAGTGACTCTGGTAGCAGGGCTGGTACCGGGGAGCTGTTTTTT. Translation: CASSDSGSRAGTGELFF.

The V gene is TRBV10-3, the J gene TRBJ1-2; 7 nucleotides align to TRBD1. This CDR3 comprises 13 residues. In germline, CDR1 is ENHRY, CDR2 SYGVKD. V was clipped by 10 bases and J by 4 bases; unmatched bases: 9. CDR3 in DNA: TGTGCCACCCGGGACAGAGTTCCCTATGGCTACACCTTC. Translation: CATRDRVPYGYTF.